Below are 23 T cell receptor beta chains sequenced from a single sample in a study of blood T cell repertoires in COVID-19 (TCRdb year 2020). The library came from the immunoSEQ multiplex PCR assay. TCRdb re-hosts the immuneACCESS table, in-frame sequences only. Its copies lack some clones; in the studies checked, an unresolved V gene accounts for under half of them, and the cause for the rest is not known. Here the sample has 85,000 to 120,000 clones; around 84% occur a single time. The ten most abundant clones make up 4.5% of the sample. Specimen: peripheral blood. The receptors derive from a human donor in a cohort sampled during active COVID-19.

J is TRBJ1-1 and V is TRBV5-1; 7 nucleotides align to TRBD1. CDR1 and CDR2 from the germline V gene are SGHRS and YFSETQ. The CDR3 is 14 residues long. V shed 4 bases, J shed 1 base, and the junction held 4 bases outside the gene matches. CDR3 amino acids: CASSPDRPNTEAFF. DNA of the CDR3: TGCGCCAGCAGCCCGGACAGGCCGAACACTGAAGCTTTCTTT.

CDR3 amino acids: CASSPYGTGDYGYTF. CDR3 coding DNA: TGCGCCAGCAGCCCCTACGGGACAGGGGACTATGGCTACACCTTC. The gene calls are TRBV4-3 and TRBJ1-2, with 10 bases aligning to TRBD1. Germline loops: CDR1 LGHNA, CDR2 YSLEER. Trimming cost V 4 bases and J 3 bases; bases outside gene matches: 5. CDR3 length equals 15 residues.

This chain connects TRBV25-1 to TRBJ1-2; 7 bases agree with TRBD1. The CDR3 is 11 amino acids. Germline-derived CDR1 and CDR2 are MGHDK and SYGVNS. J was trimmed by 8 bases and V by 8 bases; bases with no gene match: 5. The CDR3 loop reads CASWTGWGYTF. CDR3 nucleotide sequence: TGTGCCAGCTGGACAGGTTGGGGCTACACCTTC.

V gene TRBV5-1 combines with J gene TRBJ2-5; 9 nucleotides align to TRBD2. The CDR3 runs 15 residues. V dropped 1 base and J dropped 2; count of bases not matched to a gene: 3. Germline V lookup: CDR1 SGHRS, CDR2 YFSETQ. The CDR3 loop is CASSLSAGGQETQYF. CDR3 DNA sequence: TGCGCCAGCAGCTTGTCAGCGGGGGGTCAAGAGACCCAGTACTTC.

CDR3 region: CASSFLFPRGTEAFF. The CDR3 DNA is TGTGCCAGCAGCTTTCTTTTTCCCAGGGGGACTGAAGCTTTCTTT. The chain joins TRBV5-5 to TRBJ1-1, with 7 nucleotides matching TRBD1. V was clipped by 2 bases and J by 5 bases; unmatched bases: 9. The CDR3 is 15 amino acids. The germline CDR1 and CDR2 sequences are SGHKS and YYEKEE (reference sequence).

Comment on this clone: Other nucleotide sequences in the sample specify the same CDR3. The chain carries TRBV15 and TRBJ1-5; TRBD1 is a possible D gene (5 bases). The CDR3 is 15 residues long. The germline gives CDR1 LNHNV, CDR2 YYDKDF (reference sequence). Trimming stripped 3 bases from V and 2 bases from J, with 11 bases between. The DNA of the CDR3 is TGTGCCACCAGCAGCTCTGGGGCTGGCAATCAGCCCCAGCATTTT. Encoded protein: CATSSSGAGNQPQHF.

CDR3 bases: TGCAGTGCAGAGGGGAACACTGAAGCTTTCTTT. Protein sequence: CSAEGNTEAFF. The chain links TRBV20-1 to TRBJ1-1; D not certain. V lost 6 bases and J 1 base, leaving 6 bases between the germline ends. Germline V gene data show CDR1 as DFQATT and CDR2 as SNEGSKA (reference sequence). This CDR3 spans 11 amino acids.

A few counts support this clone. The chain recombines TRBV30 with TRBJ1-5; tentatively, D is TRBD1 (5 bases). In germline, CDR1 is GTSNPN, CDR2 SVGIG (reference sequence). Trimming removed 2 bases at V and 3 bases at J, with 8 bases between. The CDR3 loop spans 13 amino acids. Written as DNA, the CDR3 is TGTGCCTGGAGTTCTGGGGCCAATCAGCCCCAGCATTTT. It specifies CAWSSGANQPQHF. The full variable domain, in which reference TRBV30 and TRBJ1-5 provide the parts outside the CDR3, is SQTIHQWPATLVQPVGSPLSLECTVEGTSNPNLYWYRQAAGRGLQLLFYSVGIGQISSEVPQNLSASRPQDRQFILSSKKLLLSDSGFYLCAWSSGANQPQHFGDGTRLSIL.

Note on this clone: Its ends do not fully match the called genes, so a read error is possible. Additional DNA sequences in this sample encode the identical CDR3. The V call is TRBV7-2, the J call TRBJ2-1; weak D call: TRBD2 (6 bases). Germline CDR1 reads SGHTA; CDR2 reads FQGNSA. This CDR3 spans 15 amino acids. The DNA of the CDR3 is TGCGCCAGCAGCTTAATGGGCGGGGCTTACAATGAGCAGTTCTTC. Its translation: CASSLMGGAYNEQFF.

CDR3 residues: CASSSLAGATSTDTQYF. For the CDR3, the DNA is TGTGCCAGCAGCTCCCTAGCGGGCGCTACTAGCACAGATACGCAGTATTTT. V and J are TRBV5-6 and TRBJ2-3; 8 bases map to TRBD2. This CDR3 spans 17 amino acids. The germline V gene has CDR1 SGHDT and CDR2 YYEEEE. The V segment lost 3 bases and the J segment 0 bases; nucleotides outside the gene matches: 9.

The genes are TRBV7-8 and TRBJ2-7; no clear D. The CDR3 sequence is 12 residues long. With 3 bases removed from V and 9 bases from J, the gap between germline ends came to 12 bases. Germline V lookup: CDR1 SGHVS, CDR2 FQNEAQ. The CDR3 region is CASSLADSGQYF. In DNA, the CDR3 is TGTGCCAGCAGCTTGGCTGACTCGGGGCAGTACTTC.

The chain uses TRBV5-5 and TRBJ1-6; TRBD1 might be the D (5 bases). The V gene's germline CDR1 is SGHKS and CDR2 YYEKEE (reference sequence). V shed 3 bases and J shed 2 bases, with 12 bases lying between them. This CDR3 region has 16 residues. CDR3: CASSSPREPYNSPLHF. The DNA for the CDR3 is TGTGCCAGCAGCTCCCCCAGGGAACCCTATAATTCACCCCTCCACTTT.

The rearrangement uses TRBV9 and TRBJ2-3; TRBD1 aligns across 7 bases. This CDR3 has 17 residues. The V gene's germline CDR1 is SGDLS and CDR2 YYNGEE. J gave up 1 base and V 0 bases, and 8 bases lay outside the gene matches. CDR3 nucleotides: TGTGCCAGCAGCGTAGCTACTGGGGGACAGCGCACAGATACGCAGTATTTT. As protein: CASSVATGGQRTDTQYF.

V and J are TRBV6-2 or TRBV6-3 and TRBJ2-1; TRBD1 is a possible D gene (6 bases). The CDR3 totals 19 residues. Germline V lookup: CDR1 MNHEY, CDR2 SVGEGT. Trimming removed 1 base from V and 2 bases from J, with 21 bases in between. CDR3 in DNA: TGTGCCAGCAGTTACTTTAGGACCCCACAGGGTACAGCCTACAATGAGCAGTTCTTC. It encodes CASSYFRTPQGTAYNEQFF.

DNA of the CDR3: TGTGCCAGCAGCTTAGCGTCTTTGAATGAGCAGTTCTTC. Its protein is CASSLASLNEQFF. The V gene is TRBV11-3, the J gene TRBJ2-1; D call uncertain. V lost 1 base and J 7 bases, leaving 8 bases between the germline ends. Germline V gene data show CDR1 as SGHNT and CDR2 as YENEEA. This CDR3 has 13 residues.

The chain carries TRBV4-2 and TRBJ2-1, with 8 bases matching TRBD1. The ends lost 4 bases at V and 5 bases at J; junction bases unmatched: 7. This CDR3 contains 15 residues. Per the germline V gene, CDR1 is LGHNA and CDR2 is YNFKEQ. The CDR3 DNA is TGTGCCAGCAGCCTCACAGGGGGAGCGGACAATGAGCAGTTCTTC. Translated, it gives CASSLTGGADNEQFF.

V gene TRBV4-3 combines with J gene TRBJ1-6; D is possibly TRBD1 (5 bases). The germline CDR1 and CDR2 sequences are LGHNA and YSLEER. Trimming cost V 1 base and J 13 bases, with 20 bases left between them. The CDR3 sequence is 16 residues long. CDR3 coding DNA: TGCGCCAGCAGCCAAGTACCGGGGGTTCCATCTTTGCCCCTCCACTTT. The encoded protein is CASSQVPGVPSLPLHF.

The rearrangement uses TRBV6-5 and TRBJ2-2; D uncertain. This CDR3 comprises 13 residues. The germline V and J ends were trimmed by 7 bases and 8 bases, with 14 bases remaining between them. In germline, CDR1 is MNHEY, CDR2 SVGAGI. CDR3: CASNGFGRGELFF. DNA for the CDR3: TGTGCCAGCAACGGGTTTGGAAGAGGGGAGCTGTTTTTT.

The chain carries TRBV29-1 and TRBJ1-1; 8 positions match TRBD1. Germline V gene lookup returns CDR1 SQVTM and CDR2 ANQGSEA. The CDR3 loop spans 13 amino acids. Losses at the gene ends were 4 bases for V and 1 base for J; bases not matched to a gene: 2. CDR3 sequence: CSVATGENTEAFF. DNA of the CDR3: TGCAGCGTTGCGACAGGGGAGAACACTGAAGCTTTCTTT.

This clone came up once. The genes are TRBV14 and TRBJ2-1; D remains unclear. The CDR3 is 16 residues long. V was pared by 0 bases and J by 8 bases, with 17 bases between. Germline V lookup: CDR1 SGHDN, CDR2 FVKESK. The CDR3 nucleotides read TGTGCCAGCAGCCAAGATCTGGTGGGTAGGCGGCATGAGCAGTTCTTC. It specifies CASSQDLVGRRHEQFF.

The chain carries TRBV5-1 and TRBJ2-7; 7 nucleotides match TRBD2. CDR1 and CDR2 (germline): SGHRS, YFSETQ. V shed 4 bases, J shed 3 bases, and the junction held 7 bases outside the gene matches. This CDR3 spans 14 amino acids. The CDR3 spells CASSRGTIRYEQYF. The CDR3, as DNA: TGCGCCAGCAGCCGAGGGACTATACGCTACGAGCAGTACTTC.

This clone occurred a few times. This chain links TRBV3-1 (or the pseudogene TRBV3-2) with TRBJ1-3; D uncertain. The length of the CDR3 is 17 residues. CDR1 is LGHDT and CDR2 is YNNKEL in the germline V gene (reference sequence). Trimming cost V 4 bases and J 2 bases, with 18 bases left between them. CDR3 in amino acids: CASSRLGRAAPGNTIYF. In DNA, the CDR3 is TGTGCCAGCAGCCGCCTTGGGAGGGCAGCACCTGGAAACACCATATATTTT.

This chain joins TRBV5-5 and TRBJ1-5; D gene unclear. V lost 0 bases to trimming and J lost 7 bases, with 14 bases between them. The germline V gene encodes CDR1 SGHKS and CDR2 YYEKEE (reference sequence). The CDR3 runs to 15 residues. CDR3 sequence reads: CASSLGPSPNQPQHF. CDR3 DNA sequence: TGTGCCAGCAGCTTGGGACCTAGCCCCAACCAGCCCCAGCATTTT.